These T cell receptor beta chains were read from a single sample in a study of blood T cell repertoires in COVID-19. TCRdb keeps only in-frame clones here, not all; method: immunoSEQ multiplex PCR. The data contain over 300,000 clones, more than 80% of them singletons. Material: peripheral blood. These receptors all come from a man between 40 and 49 years old with acute or convalescent COVID-19. The CDR3 runs from the conserved cysteine through the conserved F or W. The D gene is left open where the match is weak. Size is omitted from some rows. Given values are once, few, many or a class for expanded clones.

>TRBD1|NA|TRBJ1-4|TRBV10-3
TGTGCCATCAGTGGGGGCGGACAGGGGGCGCGGAAGGAGAGTGAAAAACTGTTTTTT
CAISGGGQGARKESEKLFF
>NA|few|TRBJ2-7|TRBV12-3/TRBV12-4
TGTGCCAGCAGTTTAAGCCGCTACGAGCAGTACTTC
CASSLSRYEQYF
>NA|once|TRBJ1-3|TRBV7-9
TGTGCCAGCAGCCAAAGGGGTGGATCTGGAAACACCATATATTTT
CASSQRGGSGNTIYF
>NA|NA|TRBJ2-1|TRBV4-2
TGTGCCAGCAGCGGACATAGCGGTAGCTCCTACAATGAGCAGTTCTTC
CASSGHSGSSYNEQFF
>TRBD2|NA|TRBJ2-3|TRBV28
TGTGCCAGCTCCACTAGCGGGAGCACAGATACGCAGTATTTT
CASSTSGSTDTQYF
>TRBD1|NA|TRBJ1-2|TRBV5-1
TGCGCCAGCACCGGACAGGGGGCAGAGTATGGCTACACCTTC
CASTGQGAEYGYTF
>TRBD1|NA|TRBJ2-2|TRBV13
TGTGCCAGCAGACAAACAGGGGGCACCGGGGAGCTGTTTTTT
CASRQTGGTGELFF
>TRBD2|NA|TRBJ2-7|TRBV5-1
TGCGCCAGCACCCGGGTGCTAGCGGGAGAGCTCAACGAGCAGTACTTC
CASTRVLAGELNEQYF
>TRBD2|once|TRBJ2-5|TRBV5-1
TGCGCCAGCAGTGTCGGGCTAGCGGGGGAATGGGAGACCCAGTACTTC
CASSVGLAGEWETQYF
>TRBD2|NA|TRBJ2-3|TRBV6-5
TGTGCCAGCAGTTCCGGACTAGCGGGGACAGATACGCAGTATTTT
CASSSGLAGTDTQYF
>NA|NA|TRBJ2-1|TRBV19
TGTGCCAGTACCCTCGAGCCAAGCTCCTACAATGAGCAGTTCTTC
CASTLEPSSYNEQFF
>NA|NA|TRBJ1-1|TRBV2
TGTGCCAGCAGTGAAGCTGGGAAGGGGGGGCCCACTGAAGCTTTCTTT
CASSEAGKGGPTEAFF
>NA|NA|TRBJ2-2|TRBV18
TGTGCCAGCTCACCGTACTCGAACACCGGGGAGCTGTTTTTT
CASSPYSNTGELFF
>TRBD1|NA|TRBJ2-2|TRBV5-4
TGTGCCAGCAGGGACAGGGGAGGGACCGGGGAGCTGTTTTTT
CASRDRGGTGELFF
>NA|NA|TRBJ2-2|TRBV19
TGTGCCAGTAGTAGGGGGCGCGCGGGCACCGGGGAGCTGTTTTTT
CASSRGRAGTGELFF
>TRBD1|NA|TRBJ2-2|TRBV6-5
TGTGCCAGCAGTTATGAGACAGGGGTCACCGGGGAGCTGTTTTTT
CASSYETGVTGELFF
>NA|NA|TRBJ2-2|TRBV29-1
TGCAGCGTTTTTAGCAGAGCGAACACCGGGGAGCTGTTTTTT
CSVFSRANTGELFF
>NA|NA|TRBJ2-7|TRBV7-2
TGTGCCAGCAGTTTGCTGGGGGCCAGCGGCGGCAGCTCCTACGAGCAGTACTTC
CASSLLGASGGSSYEQYF
>NA|NA|TRBJ1-5|TRBV15
TGTGCCACCAGCAGAGCGGGGTTGGGTCAGCCCCAGCATTTT
CATSRAGLGQPQHF
>NA|NA|TRBJ1-1|TRBV4-1
TGCGCCAGCAGCCAACGACAGGTTTACACTGAAGCTTTCTTT
CASSQRQVYTEAFF
>TRBD1|NA|TRBJ2-7|TRBV3-1/TRBV3-2
TGTGCCAGCAGCCCCGAGACAGGGGGGTACGAGCAGTACTTC
CASSPETGGYEQYF
>TRBD1|NA|TRBJ2-3|TRBV19
TGTGCCAGTAGTATCCTACAGGGGGCAAAGTCGGATACGCAGTATTTT
CASSILQGAKSDTQYF
>TRBD1|NA|TRBJ1-5|TRBV4-1
TGCGCCAGCAGCCTCGGGACAGGGGGAGTCAATCAGCCCCAGCATTTT
CASSLGTGGVNQPQHF
>TRBD1|NA|TRBJ2-6|TRBV11-1
TGTGCCAGCAGCTCATACAGGGGTTCTGGGGCCAACGTCCTGACTTTC
CASSSYRGSGANVLTF
>NA|few|TRBJ2-2|TRBV2
TGTGCCAGCAGTGAGGCGGAAATCACCGGGGAGCTGTTTTTT
CASSEAEITGELFF
>NA|NA|TRBJ1-4|TRBV5-1
TGCGCCAGCAGCCTCGGACAGAGGGAAAAACTGTTTTTT
CASSLGQREKLFF
>TRBD1|once|TRBJ1-5|TRBV9
TGTGCCAGCAGCCCAGAAGGACAGGGGTCCCATCAGCCCCAGCATTTT
CASSPEGQGSHQPQHF
>TRBD2|NA|TRBJ2-5|TRBV5-4
TGTGCCAGCAGCTCTAGCGGGTCAGAGACCCAGTACTTC
CASSSSGSETQYF
>NA|NA|TRBJ1-3|TRBV9
TGTGCCAGCAGCGTCGCCGGGATAGTCTCTGGAAACACCATATATTTT
CASSVAGIVSGNTIYF
>NA|NA|TRBJ2-3|TRBV9
TGTGCCAGCAGCGTAGCTACCGGGAGCAGAGTGTTAGATACGCAGTATTTT
CASSVATGSRVLDTQYF
>TRBD1|NA|TRBJ1-2|TRBV7-2
TGTGCCAGCAGCCCTGGGACAGGGGAAGGGGCAAACTATGGCTACACCTTC
CASSPGTGEGANYGYTF
>TRBD1|once|TRBJ2-2|TRBV18
TGTGCCAGCTCACGACAGGGACCGAACACCGGGGAGCTGTTTTTT
CASSRQGPNTGELFF
>TRBD1|NA|TRBJ1-2|TRBV6-6
TGTGCCAGCAGTTACGGACAGGGGGTAATCTATGGCTACACCTTC
CASSYGQGVIYGYTF
>NA|NA|TRBJ1-1|TRBV2
TGTGCCAGCAGTGACTTGTTGGCAGGTGGAGAAGCTTTCTTT
CASSDLLAGGEAFF
>NA|few|TRBJ1-5|TRBV6-5
TGTGCCAGCAGCGCAGGGTTTACTCAGCCCCAGCATTTT
CASSAGFTQPQHF
>TRBD2|NA|TRBJ2-1|TRBV7-2
TGTGCCAGCAGCCCGGGACTAGCGGGGGCGAATGAGCAGTTCTTC
CASSPGLAGANEQFF
>TRBD1|NA|TRBJ1-1|TRBV7-8
TGTGCCAGCAGGGTGACAGGGCTGGGTGTCACTGAAGCTTTCTTT
CASRVTGLGVTEAFF
>NA|NA|TRBJ2-1|TRBV10-3
TGTGCCATCAGTGACCGGGGTGGAAATGAGCAGTTCTTC
CAISDRGGNEQFF
>NA|NA|TRBJ1-6|TRBV28
TGTGCCAGCTGGCGAGAGGGTGACTCCTATAATTCACCCCTCCACTTT
CASWREGDSYNSPLHF
>NA|NA|TRBJ1-5|TRBV6-5
TGTGCCAGCAGCGCCCCGGGACAAAGATTTAGGGCCCAGCATTTT
CASSAPGQRFRAQHF
>TRBD1|NA|TRBJ1-4|TRBV7-3
TGTGCCAGCAGCTTAATCGGGGACAGGTACACGTCAACTAATGAAAAACTGTTTTTT
CASSLIGDRYTSTNEKLFF
>NA|once|TRBJ1-5|TRBV24-1
TGTGCCACCAGTGACCCCGGAGGGGCCCAGCATTTT
CATSDPGGAQHF
>TRBD2|NA|TRBJ2-1|TRBV5-5
TGTGCCAGCAGCTCCGGACTAGCGGGCCCCTTGGCCTACAATGAGCAGTTCTTC
CASSSGLAGPLAYNEQFF
>NA|NA|TRBJ2-5|TRBV27
TGTGCCAGCAGTTTAGATCAGGGTTTAAAGACCCAGTACTTC
CASSLDQGLKTQYF
>NA|NA|TRBJ1-1|TRBV7-9
TGTGCCAGCAGCCTGGAGGGTGGTGCTTTCTTT
CASSLEGGAFF
>NA|NA|TRBJ2-2|TRBV9
TGTGCCAGCAGCCCGGGTACCGGGGAGCTGTTTTTT
CASSPGTGELFF
>TRBD1|NA|TRBJ1-4|TRBV7-9
TGTGCCAGCAGCTTCGGACAGGCCGTGGTTGAAAAACTGTTTTTT
CASSFGQAVVEKLFF
>NA|NA|TRBJ2-5|TRBV27
TGTGCCAGCAGTCGGGACTCAATAGCAGAGACCCAGTACTTC
CASSRDSIAETQYF
>TRBD1|NA|TRBJ1-2|TRBV28
TGTGCCAGCAGTGGGCAGGGGGCTGGCTATGGCTACACCTTC
CASSGQGAGYGYTF
>TRBD1|NA|TRBJ2-7|TRBV28
TGTGCCAGCAGTTTACGCACAGGGGTTTACGAGCAGTACTTC
CASSLRTGVYEQYF